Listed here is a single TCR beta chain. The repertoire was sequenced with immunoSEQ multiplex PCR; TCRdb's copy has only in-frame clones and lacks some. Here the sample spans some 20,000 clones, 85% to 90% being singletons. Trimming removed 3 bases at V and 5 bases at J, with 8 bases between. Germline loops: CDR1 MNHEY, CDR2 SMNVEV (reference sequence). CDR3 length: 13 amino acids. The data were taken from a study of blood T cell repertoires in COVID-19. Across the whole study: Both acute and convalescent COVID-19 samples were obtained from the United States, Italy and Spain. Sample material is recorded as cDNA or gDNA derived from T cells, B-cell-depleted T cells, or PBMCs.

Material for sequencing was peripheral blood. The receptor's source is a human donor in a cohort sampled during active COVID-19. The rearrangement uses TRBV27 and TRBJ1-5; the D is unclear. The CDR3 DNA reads TGTGCCAGCAGTTTGGTCCAGGATCAGCCCCAGCATTTT. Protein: CASSLVQDQPQHF.